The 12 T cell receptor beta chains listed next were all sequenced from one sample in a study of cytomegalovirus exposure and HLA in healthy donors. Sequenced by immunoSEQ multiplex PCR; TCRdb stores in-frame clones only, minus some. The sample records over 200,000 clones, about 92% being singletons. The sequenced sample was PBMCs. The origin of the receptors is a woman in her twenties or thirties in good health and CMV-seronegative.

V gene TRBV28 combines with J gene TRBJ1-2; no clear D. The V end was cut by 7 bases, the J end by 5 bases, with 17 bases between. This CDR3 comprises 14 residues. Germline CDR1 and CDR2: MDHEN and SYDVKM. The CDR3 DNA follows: TGTGCCAGCACCCCCTCCGGGTTTGTTTATGGCTACACCTTC. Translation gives CASTPSGFVYGYTF.

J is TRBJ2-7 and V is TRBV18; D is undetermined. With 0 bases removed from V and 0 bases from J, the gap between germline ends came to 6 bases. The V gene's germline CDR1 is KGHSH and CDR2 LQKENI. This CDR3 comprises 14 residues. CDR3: CASSPPHNSYEQYF. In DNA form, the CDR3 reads TGTGCCAGCTCACCACCTCACAACTCCTACGAGCAGTACTTC.

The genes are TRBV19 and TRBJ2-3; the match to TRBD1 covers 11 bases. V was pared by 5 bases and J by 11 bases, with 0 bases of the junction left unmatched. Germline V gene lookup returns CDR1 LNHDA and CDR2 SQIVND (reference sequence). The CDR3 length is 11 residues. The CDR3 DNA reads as TGTGCCAGTAGTGGGACAGGGGGGCAGTATTTT. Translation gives CASSGTGGQYF.

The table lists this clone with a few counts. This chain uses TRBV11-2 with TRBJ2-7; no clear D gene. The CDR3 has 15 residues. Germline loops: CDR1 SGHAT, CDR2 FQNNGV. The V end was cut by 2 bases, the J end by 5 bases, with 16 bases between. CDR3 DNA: TGTGCCAGCAGCTTACGGTCCGGGCCCACTGACGAGCAGTACTTC. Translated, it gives CASSLRSGPTDEQYF.

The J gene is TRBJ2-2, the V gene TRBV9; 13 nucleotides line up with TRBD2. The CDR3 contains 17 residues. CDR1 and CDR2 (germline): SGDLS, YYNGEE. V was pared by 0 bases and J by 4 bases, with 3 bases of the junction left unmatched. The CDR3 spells CASSVATSGRLTGELFF. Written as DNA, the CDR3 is TGTGCCAGCAGCGTAGCGACTAGCGGGAGGCTCACCGGGGAGCTGTTTTTT.

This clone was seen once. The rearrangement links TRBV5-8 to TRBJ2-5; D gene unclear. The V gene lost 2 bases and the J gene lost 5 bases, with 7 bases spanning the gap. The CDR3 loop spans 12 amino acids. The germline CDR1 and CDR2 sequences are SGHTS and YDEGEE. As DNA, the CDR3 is TGTGCCAGCAGCTTACGTTCCGAGACCCAGTACTTC. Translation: CASSLRSETQYF.

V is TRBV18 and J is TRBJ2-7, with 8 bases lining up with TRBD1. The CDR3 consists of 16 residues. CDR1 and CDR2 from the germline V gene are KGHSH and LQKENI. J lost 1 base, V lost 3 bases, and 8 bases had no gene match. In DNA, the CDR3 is TGTGCCAGCTCACCCTCCCGGACAGGGACGTCCTACGAGCAGTACTTC. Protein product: CASSPSRTGTSYEQYF.

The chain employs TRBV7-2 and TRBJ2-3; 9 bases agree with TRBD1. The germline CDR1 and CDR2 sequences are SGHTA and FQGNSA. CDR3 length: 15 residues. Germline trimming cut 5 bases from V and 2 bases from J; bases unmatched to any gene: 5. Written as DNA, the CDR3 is TGTGCCAGCAGCGAACAGGGGGCCTTCACAGATACGCAGTATTTT. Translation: CASSEQGAFTDTQYF.

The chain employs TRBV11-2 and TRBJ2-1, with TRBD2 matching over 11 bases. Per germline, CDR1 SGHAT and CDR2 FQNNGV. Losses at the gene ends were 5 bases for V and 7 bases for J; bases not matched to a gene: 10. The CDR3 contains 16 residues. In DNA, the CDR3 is TGTGCCAGCAGCCTCCGGCCGACTAGCGGGACGAATGAGCAGTTCTTC. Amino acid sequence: CASSLRPTSGTNEQFF.

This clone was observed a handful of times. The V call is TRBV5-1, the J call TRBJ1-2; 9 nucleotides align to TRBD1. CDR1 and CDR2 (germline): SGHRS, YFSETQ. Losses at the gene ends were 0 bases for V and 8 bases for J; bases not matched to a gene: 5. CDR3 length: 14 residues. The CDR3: CASSLEGTGNGYTF. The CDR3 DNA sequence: TGCGCCAGCAGCTTGGAAGGGACAGGGAACGGCTACACCTTC. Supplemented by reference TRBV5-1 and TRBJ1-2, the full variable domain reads KAGVTQTPRYLIKTRGQQVTLSCSPISGHRSVSWYQQTPGQGLQFLFEYFSETQRNKGNFPGRFSGRQFSNSRSEMNVSTLELGDSALYLCASSLEGTGNGYTFGSGTRLTVV.

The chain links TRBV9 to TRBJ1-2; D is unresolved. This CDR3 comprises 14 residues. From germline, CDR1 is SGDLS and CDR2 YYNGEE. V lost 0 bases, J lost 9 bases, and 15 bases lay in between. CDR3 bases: TGTGCCAGCAGCGTAGATACCTCGCGGGGAAGCTACACCTTC. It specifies CASSVDTSRGSYTF.

The CDR3 coding sequence is TGTGCCAGCAGTTCGCCCTCGAGGGAAGCTTTCTTT. It specifies CASSSPSREAFF. The chain has TRBV6-6 and TRBJ1-1; the D is unclear. Germline V CDR1 and CDR2: MNHNY, SVGAGI (reference sequence). This CDR3 spans 12 amino acids. V dropped 4 bases and J dropped 8 bases, with 11 bases sitting between them.